What follows is one TCR beta chain and its context. The target of this receptor is not known. Base qualities are missing; no much larger clone stands one base away. The sample originates from a study of control samples from healthy donors and cancer patients (dated by TCRdb to 2020 to 2021). Library preparation employed the immunoSEQ multiplex PCR assay. This is the immuneACCESS table as TCRdb keeps it, with only in-frame sequences that have V and J called. A part of the clones is gone; compared with another copy, unresolved V genes explain less than half, and the rest is unexplained. For this sample there are around 110,000 clones; over 90% appear just once. The top ten clonotypes cover about 2.5% of the sample. Sequences were obtained from blood. The TCR originated in a man aged 25-45 years in good health.

The nucleotide sequence is TGTGCCAGCAGTTTACAGGGAATCGGGGAGCTGTTTTTT. This codes for CASSLQGIGELFF. This chain is built from TRBV28 and TRBJ2-2, with a tentative D gene TRBD1 over 5 matching bases. CDR1 is given as MDHEN and CDR2 as SYDVKM, both from the germline V gene. The CDR3 numbers 13 residues from cysteine through phenylalanine. Only CDR3 DNA remains: 39 bases, in frame from the first base. V lost 2 bases and J lost 7 bases; the stretch between them is 8 bases long. Outside the CDR3, residues come from the reference TRBV28 and TRBJ2-2 proteins, so the full variable domain is: DVKVTQSSRYLVKRTGEKVFLECVQDMDHENMFWYRQDPGLGLRLIYFSYDVKMKEKGDIPEGYSVSREKKERFSLILESASTNQTSMYLCASSLQGIGELFFGEGSRLTVL.